The entry below gives a single T cell receptor (beta chain) sequence along with its context. Then a second PCR, running about 7 to 11 cycles, was carried out with a sample-barcoded 5' primer and a J-beta primer mix. From the 5' RACE reads, TCRdb called clonotypes with MiXCR, one entry per CDR3 protein. The table records approximately 900,000 distinct CDR3 sequences, 40% to 60% of them present only once. These data are taken from a study of blood T cells in healthy people across ages. Study overall: About one barcoded beta molecule per two T cells was captured by template switching.

V trimming: 5 bases; J trimming: 4 bases; junction bases outside the gene matches: 7. This CDR3 has 15 amino acids. Germline V gene data show CDR1 as MDHEN and CDR2 as SYDVKM. The sequencing sample was made of blood. The source is a man between 25 and 39 years old in good health. The chain combines TRBV28 with TRBJ1-5; 8 nucleotides align to TRBD1. The CDR3 nucleotides are TGTGCCAGCAGTGCCCCGGACAGGGTGAATCAGCCCCAGCATTTT. Translation gives CASSAPDRVNQPQHF.